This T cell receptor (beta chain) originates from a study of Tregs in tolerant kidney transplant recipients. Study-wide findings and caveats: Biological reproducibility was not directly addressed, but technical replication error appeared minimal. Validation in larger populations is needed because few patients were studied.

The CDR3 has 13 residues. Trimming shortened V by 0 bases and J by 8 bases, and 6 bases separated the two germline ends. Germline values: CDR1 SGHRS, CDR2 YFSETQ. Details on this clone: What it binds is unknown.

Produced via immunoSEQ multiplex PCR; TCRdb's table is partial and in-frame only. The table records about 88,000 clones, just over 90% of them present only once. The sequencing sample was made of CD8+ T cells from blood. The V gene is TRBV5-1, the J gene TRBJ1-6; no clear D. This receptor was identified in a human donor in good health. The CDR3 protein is CASSLAPDSPLHF. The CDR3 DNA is TGCGCCAGCAGCTTGGCACCCGATTCACCCCTCCACTTT.